The TCR beta chain under discussion was sequenced for a study of radiotherapy plus CTLA-4 blockade in lung cancer. About this clone: Its antigen is unidentified.

Produced via immunoSEQ multiplex PCR; TCRdb's table is partial and in-frame only. This table has around 130,000 clones, just under 90% appearing once. Broader study findings: After treatment with radiotherapy plus ipilimumab, TCR clones that came from the tumor expanded in blood. Dynamics of early blood T cell clones, together with interferon-beta, were reportedly the best predictors of response.

The CDR3 covers 15 residues. Germline V gene lookup returns CDR1 GTSNPN and CDR2 SVGIG (reference sequence). V was pared by 4 bases and J by 8 bases, with 20 bases between. Participants had chemo-refractory metastatic non-small-cell lung cancer and were treated with focal radiation plus ipilimumab CTLA-4 blockade. The sequenced sample was peripheral blood, obtained from a patient treated with radiotherapy plus ipilimumab. The rearrangement links TRBV30 to TRBJ1-4; perhaps TRBD1 as D (6 bases). This clonotype was obtained from a human donor with non-small cell lung cancer that progressed on radiotherapy plus ipilimumab. The CDR3 reads CAWNPQGKVDEKLFF. The CDR3 bases are TGTGCCTGGAACCCCCAGGGGAAGGTAGACGAAAAACTGTTTTTT.